The rows below give T cell receptor beta chains drawn from one sample of a study of lymphopenia after photon versus proton radiotherapy. The assay was immunoSEQ multiplex PCR, and TCRdb's table has in-frame clones only and misses some. The table includes 35,000 to 45,000 clones, about 83% detected once. Here the sequenced sample was peripheral blood, taken from a patient treated with proton-based radiotherapy. The receptors shown here come from a woman in her 70s with pancreatic cancer. CDR3s include the opening cysteine and the closing phenylalanine or tryptophan. Fields, in order: CDR3 length, clone size, J gene, V gene, D gene, CDR3 protein, CDR3 DNA. D genes are given only for firm matches. A row's size may be missing; if present it is once, few, many or a size class.

23,NA,TRBJ2-3,TRBV2,TRBD2,CASSPSPPYKGPLPGGPGDTQYF,TGTGCCAGCAGTCCGAGCCCTCCGTACAAGGGACCCTTACCGGGAGGGCCGGGCGATACGCAGTATTTT
14,NA,TRBJ1-4,TRBV30,NA,CAWSVQQAKEKLFF,TGTGCCTGGAGTGTACAACAGGCGAAAGAAAAACTGTTTTTT
16,once,TRBJ2-3,TRBV29-1,TRBD2,CSVEGLASGRSDTQYF,TGCAGCGTTGAAGGTTTGGCTAGCGGGAGATCAGATACGCAGTATTTT
13,NA,TRBJ1-2,TRBV6-5,NA,CASSPQGNYGYTF,TGTGCCAGCAGTCCTCAGGGTAACTATGGCTACACCTTC
15,NA,TRBJ2-7,TRBV28,TRBD2,CASSSGTTPSYEQYF,TGTGCCAGCAGTTCCGGGACTACCCCCTCCTACGAGCAGTACTTC
16,NA,TRBJ2-1,TRBV19,TRBD2,CASSTGLAAAYNEQFF,TGTGCCAGTAGTACCGGACTAGCGGCAGCCTACAATGAGCAGTTCTTC
13,NA,TRBJ1-1,TRBV30,NA,CAWSVQKNTEAFF,TGTGCCTGGAGTGTCCAGAAGAACACTGAAGCTTTCTTT
14,NA,TRBJ1-2,TRBV27,TRBD1,CASSYSGQGNGYTF,TGTGCCAGCAGTTACAGTGGACAGGGTAATGGCTACACCTTC
15,NA,TRBJ1-5,TRBV4-3,NA,CASSQALNSNQPQHF,TGCGCCAGCAGCCAAGCCCTTAATAGCAATCAGCCCCAGCATTTT
16,few,TRBJ1-6,TRBV7-3,TRBD1,CASSLVGQGGNSPLHF,TGTGCCAGCAGCTTGGTTGGACAGGGCGGGAATTCACCCCTCCACTTT
13,few,TRBJ1-6,TRBV10-2,NA,CASGREFRSPLHF,TGCGCCAGCGGCAGGGAGTTTAGGTCACCCCTCCACTTT
16,NA,TRBJ1-1,TRBV10-3,NA,CAINVGPERGGTEAFF,TGTGCCATCAATGTGGGTCCCGAGCGAGGAGGAACTGAAGCTTTCTTT
14,NA,TRBJ2-2,TRBV25-1,TRBD2,CASSWRGSTGELFF,TGTGCCAGCAGTTGGCGGGGGAGCACCGGGGAGCTGTTTTTT
18,NA,TRBJ1-1,TRBV4-2,NA,CASSQGPDLEGETTEAFF,TGTGCCAGCAGCCAAGGGCCTGACCTCGAGGGGGAAACCACTGAAGCTTTCTTT
18,NA,TRBJ2-1,TRBV7-3,TRBD2,CASSLGSLAGISYNEQFF,TGTGCCAGCAGCTTGGGCTCTCTAGCGGGGATCTCCTACAATGAGCAGTTCTTC
15,NA,TRBJ1-2,TRBV18,NA,CASSPPSQGLYGYTF,TGTGCCAGCTCACCCCCGAGCCAGGGCCTCTATGGCTACACCTTC
15,NA,TRBJ2-1,TRBV4-3,NA,CASSQDSLGNNEQFF,TGCGCCAGCAGCCAAGATAGTCTAGGAAACAATGAGCAGTTCTTC